The clone carrying this TCR beta chain showed up many times. What it binds is unknown. TCR beta CDR3 sequences were amplified from RNA transcripts. When the TCR CDR3 underwent first-round RT-PCR, the HTBI primer set was used. Each CDR3 protein is one row after TCRdb ran MiXCR on the multiplex PCR reads. There are hundreds of thousands of distinct CDR3 sequences in the sample; 14% occur only once, and approximately 12% lies in the top ten. Ophthalmopathy patients had Clinical Activity Score at least 3, NOSPECS grade at least 4, duration under 3 months. PBMCs were collected from a roughly 10 ml volume of fresh peripheral blood. Germline values: CDR1 SGHTA, CDR2 FQGNSA. The CDR3 runs to 14 residues. V was cut by 5 bases and J by 9 bases, with 17 bases left in between. This entry is derived from a study of T cells in Graves' hyperthyroidism and ophthalmopathy. Background on the study: Peripheral blood was secured at the point of initial diagnosis, before any treatment. Study-wide results and caveats: Ophthalmopathy was identified by the model a median 6.5 months ahead of onset.

Sequences were obtained from blood. The sequence was collected from a woman aged 45 to 65 with Graves' ophthalmopathy. This chain connects TRBV7-2 to TRBJ2-1, with D tentatively TRBD2 (6 bases). Here the CDR3 reads CASSRRLGGGEQFF. The CDR3, as DNA: TGTGCCAGCAGCCGCCGGTTGGGGGGTGGTGAGCAGTTCTTC. The full variable domain, with the rest looked up from reference TRBV7-2 and TRBJ2-1, is GAGVSQSPSNKVTEKGKDVELRCDPISGHTALYWYRQSLGQGLEFLIYFQGNSAPDKSGLPSDRFSAERTGGSVSTLTIQRTQQEDSAVYLCASSRRLGGGEQFFGPGTRLTVL.